Presented here are 21 T cell receptor beta chains from one specimen sequenced in a study of human T cells and chemical hapten exposure. Using its own MiXCR run on the RACE reads, TCRdb lists one record per CDR3 protein. Of around 250,000 distinct CDR3 sequences in the sample, approximately 8.4% were seen once. The time point is: pre-sensitization, week 0. Specified treatment: therapeutic diphenylcyclopropenone sensitization with weekly scalp DPC. The sequencing used whole blood, collected in connection with sensitization to the hapten diphenylcyclopropenone (DPC). These TCRs come from a woman between 35 and 50 years old with alopecia areata. Some clones in this sample may be carry-over from other donors' samples.

The chain carries TRBV5-1 and TRBJ1-1; no clear D. The CDR3 contains 13 residues. Trimming left V 5 bases short and J 2 bases short, with 10 bases between. Germline CDR1 SGHRS, CDR2 YFSETQ. The CDR3 DNA follows: TGCGCCAGCAGGAATACAGAAAACACTGAAGCTTTCTTT. It is translated as CASRNTENTEAFF.

This clonotype was found many times. The rearrangement links TRBV5-1 to TRBJ1-2; D not certain. Germline V gene data show CDR1 as SGHRS and CDR2 as YFSETQ. The CDR3 covers 14 residues. The ends were cut back, 4 bases at V and 2 bases at J, with 12 bases in the middle. Here the CDR3 DNA reads TGCGCCAGCAGCGTGGACGGATCAAACTATGGCTACACCTTC. This translates into CASSVDGSNYGYTF.

This clonotype was picked up many times. The V and J genes are TRBV4-2 and TRBJ2-3, with D possibly TRBD1 on 5 matching bases. From germline, CDR1 is LGHNA and CDR2 YNFKEQ. The CDR3 has 15 amino acids. Trimming shortened V by 0 bases and J by 1 base, and 8 bases separated the two germline ends. The CDR3 sequence is CASSQDQQGTDTQYF. The CDR3 region has the DNA TGTGCCAGCAGCCAAGATCAACAGGGCACAGATACGCAGTATTTT.

The chain combines TRBV5-8 with TRBJ1-5; the D gene is possibly TRBD1 (6 bases). V dropped 4 bases and J dropped 4 bases, with 15 bases sitting between them. Germline V CDR1 and CDR2: SGHTS, YDEGEE. This CDR3 spans 15 amino acids. The CDR3 spells CASSPWGARNQPQHF. The CDR3 region has the DNA TGTGCCAGCAGCCCCTGGGGGGCTAGGAATCAGCCCCAGCATTTT.

The chain joins TRBV5-6 to TRBJ2-3; the D is unclear. CDR1 and CDR2 (germline): SGHDT, YYEEEE. The V end lost 4 bases, the J end lost 3 bases, and 18 bases lay between the germline ends. The CDR3 is 16 amino acids. The CDR3 loop reads CASSHTTRIRTDTQYF. The CDR3 nucleotides read TGTGCCAGCAGCCACACTACAAGAATTAGGACAGATACGCAGTATTTT.

This clonotype was picked up a small number of times. J is TRBJ2-3 and V is TRBV12-3 or TRBV12-4; tentative D call: TRBD2 (6 bases). The CDR3 spans 15 residues. V was pared by 3 bases and J by 0 bases, with 10 bases between. CDR3 nucleotide sequence: TGTGCCAGCAGTTTGGGGAGGCCGAGCACAGATACGCAGTATTTT. It codes for CASSLGRPSTDTQYF.

The chain has TRBV7-2 and TRBJ1-1; D is unclear. The germline V and J ends were trimmed by 3 bases and 0 bases, with 11 bases remaining between them. The CDR3 loop spans 15 amino acids. Germline lookup yields CDR1 SGHTA and CDR2 FQGNSA. The CDR3 sequence is CASSFSSGLNTEAFF. The CDR3, as DNA: TGTGCCAGCAGCTTTTCATCCGGCCTGAACACTGAAGCTTTCTTT.

Only a few counts were recorded for this clonotype. The chain couples TRBV11-1 to TRBJ2-1; 8 nucleotides align to TRBD1. CDR3 length: 13 residues. CDR1 is SGHAT, CDR2 FQDESV, per germline (reference sequence). The junction had 5 bases not matched to a gene; V was cut back by 6 bases and J by 7 bases. The CDR3, as DNA: TGTGCCAGCAGATCGGGACAGGCAAATGAGCAGTTCTTC. Its protein product is CASRSGQANEQFF.

The rearrangement uses TRBV27 and TRBJ2-2, with D perhaps being TRBD1 or TRBD2 (6 bases each). With 6 bases removed from V and 1 base from J, the gap between germline ends came to 12 bases. The CDR3 contains 15 residues. The germline V gene encodes CDR1 MNHEY and CDR2 SMNVEV (reference sequence). The CDR3 DNA follows: TGTGCCAGCAGAGGGGGACTCGAGAACACCGGGGAGCTGTTTTTT. Translation: CASRGGLENTGELFF.

J is TRBJ2-3 and V is TRBV5-1; D ambiguous. There are 14 residues in the CDR3. CDR1 and CDR2 from the germline V gene are SGHRS and YFSETQ. V lost 4 bases and J 2 bases, leaving 11 bases between the germline ends. Here the CDR3 reads CASSLGSNTDTQYF. CDR3 bases: TGCGCCAGCAGCCTTGGAAGTAACACAGATACGCAGTATTTT.

This clonotype has a handful of counts. J is TRBJ2-3 and V is TRBV28; 10 nucleotides align to TRBD1. Germline V gene lookup returns CDR1 MDHEN and CDR2 SYDVKM. This CDR3 has 16 amino acids. V dropped 5 bases and J dropped 2; count of bases not matched to a gene: 7. The CDR3 loop reads CASSTFGQGVTDTQYF. CDR3 sequence (DNA): TGTGCCAGCAGTACTTTTGGACAGGGGGTCACAGATACGCAGTATTTT.

The V and J genes are TRBV7-2 and TRBJ2-3, with 14 positions matching TRBD2. The germline gives CDR1 SGHTA, CDR2 FQGNSA. The CDR3 covers 12 residues. The V gene end was trimmed by 5 bases and the J gene end by 14 bases; junction bases not matched to a gene: 3. For the CDR3, the DNA is TGTGCCAGCAGCCCCGGACTAGCGGGAGGGTATTTT. The encoded protein is CASSPGLAGGYF.

This clonotype was detected many times. The V call is TRBV24-1, the J call TRBJ1-2, with D hard to call. This CDR3 comprises 11 residues. Germline V gene sequence: CDR1 KGHDR, CDR2 SFDVKD. V lost 3 bases, J lost 7 bases, and 5 bases lay in between. The chain's CDR3 is CATSDGPGYTF. The CDR3, as DNA: TGTGCCACCAGTGATGGGCCTGGCTACACCTTC.

This clonotype was observed many times. The chain recombines TRBV28 with TRBJ2-4; TRBD1 matches at 7 bases. The CDR3 is 13 amino acids. J lost 9 bases, V lost 10 bases, and 12 bases had no gene match. Per germline, CDR1 MDHEN and CDR2 SYDVKM. The CDR3 DNA is TGTGCCACCCTAGCTCCGGACAGGATCATTCAGTACTTC. Translation gives CATLAPDRIIQYF.

This clonotype has only a few counts. V usage is TRBV6-2 or TRBV6-3 and J usage is TRBJ2-1; no reliable D call. The CDR3 is 13 residues long. The germline V and J ends were trimmed by 2 bases and 3 bases, with 5 bases remaining between them. In germline, CDR1 is MNHEY, CDR2 SVGEGT. CDR3 protein: CASSYDFYNEQFF. In DNA form, the CDR3 reads TGTGCCAGCAGTTACGATTTCTACAATGAGCAGTTCTTC.

The gene calls are TRBV7-9 and TRBJ2-1, with D tentatively TRBD1 (5 bases). The germline V gene encodes CDR1 SEHNR and CDR2 FQNEAQ (reference sequence). This CDR3 has 12 residues. The ends were cut back, 5 bases at V and 15 bases at J, with 17 bases in the middle. This CDR3 is CASSPEPHQGFF. CDR3 sequence (DNA): TGTGCCAGCAGCCCCGAACCACACCAGGGGTTCTTC.

The gene calls are TRBV6-1 and TRBJ2-7; D is unclear. CDR1 and CDR2 (germline): MNHNS, SASEGT. The V gene lost 6 bases and the J gene lost 4 bases, with 10 bases spanning the gap. This CDR3 region has 12 residues. In DNA form, the CDR3 reads TGTGCCAGCAGCGGCAGGCTATACGAGCAGTACTTC. It translates to CASSGRLYEQYF.

This clonotype was counted many times. The CDR3 DNA follows: TGTGCCATCAGTGAGGTCCGGGGCGGGACCCAAGAGACCCAGTACTTC. It yields the protein CAISEVRGGTQETQYF. The chain couples TRBV10-3 to TRBJ2-5, with D perhaps matching TRBD2 (6 bases). CDR1 ENHRY and CDR2 SYGVKD come from the germline V gene. This CDR3 has 16 residues. V was cut by 2 bases and J by 1 base, with 14 bases left in between.

The CDR3 reads CASSEVARPYEQYF. In DNA, the CDR3 is TGTGCCAGCAGTGAGGTGGCCAGACCCTACGAGCAGTACTTC. This rearrangement joins TRBV25-1 to TRBJ2-7; D is unclear. The CDR3 is made up of 14 amino acids. Trimming removed 3 bases from V and 2 bases from J, with 11 bases in between. Germline V gene lookup returns CDR1 MGHDK and CDR2 SYGVNS.

This clonotype was picked up many times. CDR3 protein: CSASGHSYNEQFF. CDR3 bases: TGCAGTGCTAGCGGCCACTCCTACAATGAGCAGTTCTTC. The gene calls are TRBV20-1 and TRBJ2-1; no definite D call. Trimming shortened V by 3 bases and J by 0 bases, and 6 bases separated the two germline ends. The CDR3 spans 13 residues. Germline V gene lookup returns CDR1 DFQATT and CDR2 SNEGSKA (reference sequence).

This clonotype appeared many times. The genes are TRBV28 and TRBJ2-6; D ambiguous. CDR1 is MDHEN, CDR2 SYDVKM, per germline. CDR3 length: 14 amino acids. V was clipped by 5 bases and J by 0 bases, with 5 bases between them. The CDR3, as DNA: TGTGCCAGCAGTGCCCCCTCTGGGGCCAACGTCCTGACTTTC. Residues: CASSAPSGANVLTF.